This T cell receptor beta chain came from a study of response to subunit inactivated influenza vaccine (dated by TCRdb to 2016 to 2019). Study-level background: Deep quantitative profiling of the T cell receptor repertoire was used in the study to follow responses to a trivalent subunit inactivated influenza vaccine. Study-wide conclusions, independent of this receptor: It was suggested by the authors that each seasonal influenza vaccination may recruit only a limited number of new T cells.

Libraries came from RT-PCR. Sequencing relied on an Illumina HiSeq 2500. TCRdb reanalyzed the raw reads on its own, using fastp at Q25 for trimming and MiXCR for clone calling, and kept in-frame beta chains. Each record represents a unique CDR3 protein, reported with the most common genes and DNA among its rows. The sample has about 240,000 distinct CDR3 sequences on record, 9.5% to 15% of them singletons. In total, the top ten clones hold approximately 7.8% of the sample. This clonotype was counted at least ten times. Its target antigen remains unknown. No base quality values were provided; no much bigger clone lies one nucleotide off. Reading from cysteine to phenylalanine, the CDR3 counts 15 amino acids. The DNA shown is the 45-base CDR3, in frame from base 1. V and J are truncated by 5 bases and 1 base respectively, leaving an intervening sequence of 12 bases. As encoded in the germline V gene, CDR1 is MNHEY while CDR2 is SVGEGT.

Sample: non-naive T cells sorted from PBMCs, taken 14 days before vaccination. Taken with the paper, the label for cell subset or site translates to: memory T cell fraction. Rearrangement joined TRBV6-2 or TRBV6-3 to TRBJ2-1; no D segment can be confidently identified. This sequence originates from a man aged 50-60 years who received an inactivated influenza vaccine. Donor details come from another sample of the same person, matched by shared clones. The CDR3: CASSNAGRSYNEQFF. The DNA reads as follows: TGTGCCAGCAGTAACGCCGGTAGATCCTACAATGAGCAGTTCTTC.